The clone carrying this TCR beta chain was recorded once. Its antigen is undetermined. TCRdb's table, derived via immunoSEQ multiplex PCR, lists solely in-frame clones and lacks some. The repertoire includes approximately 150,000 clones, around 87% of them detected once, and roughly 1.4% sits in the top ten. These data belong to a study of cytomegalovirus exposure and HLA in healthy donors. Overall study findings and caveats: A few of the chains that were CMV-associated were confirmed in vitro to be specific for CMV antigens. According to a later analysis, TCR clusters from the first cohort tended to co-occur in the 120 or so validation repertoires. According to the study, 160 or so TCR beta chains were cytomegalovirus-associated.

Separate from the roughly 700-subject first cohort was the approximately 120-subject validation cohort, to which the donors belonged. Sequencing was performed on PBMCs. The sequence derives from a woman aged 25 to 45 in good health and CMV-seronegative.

In DNA, the CDR3 is TGTGCCAGCAGTCTAGACGGAGCGTCTGGGGCCAACGTCCTGACTTTC. This gives the protein CASSLDGASGANVLTF. The rearrangement joins TRBV5-4 to TRBJ2-6, with D hard to call. The V gene's germline CDR1 is SGHNT and CDR2 YYREEE (reference sequence). The CDR3 spans 16 residues. V shed 5 bases and J shed 1 base, with 13 bases lying between them.